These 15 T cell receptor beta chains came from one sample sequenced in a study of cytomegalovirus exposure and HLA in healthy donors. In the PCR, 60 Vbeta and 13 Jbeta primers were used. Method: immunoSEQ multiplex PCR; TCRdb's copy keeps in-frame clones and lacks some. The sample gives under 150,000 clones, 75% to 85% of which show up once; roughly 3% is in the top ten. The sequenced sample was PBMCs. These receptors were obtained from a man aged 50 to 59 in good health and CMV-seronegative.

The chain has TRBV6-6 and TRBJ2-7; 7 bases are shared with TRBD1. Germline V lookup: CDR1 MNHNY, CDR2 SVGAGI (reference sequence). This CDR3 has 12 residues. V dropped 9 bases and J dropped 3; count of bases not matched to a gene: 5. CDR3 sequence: CASSTGIYEQYF. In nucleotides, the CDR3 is TGTGCCAGTTCGACAGGGATCTACGAGCAGTACTTC.

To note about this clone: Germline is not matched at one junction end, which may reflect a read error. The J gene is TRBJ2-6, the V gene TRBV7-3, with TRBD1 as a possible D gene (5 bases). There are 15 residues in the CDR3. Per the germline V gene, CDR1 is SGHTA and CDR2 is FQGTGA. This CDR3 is CASGSKGSGANVPTF. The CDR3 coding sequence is TGTGCCAGCGGTTCTAAGGGCTCTGGGGCCAACGTCCCGACTTTC.

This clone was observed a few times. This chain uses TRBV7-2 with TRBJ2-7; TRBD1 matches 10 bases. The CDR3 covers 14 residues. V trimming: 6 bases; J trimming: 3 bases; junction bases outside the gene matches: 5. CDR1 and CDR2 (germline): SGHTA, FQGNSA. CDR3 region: CASRTDRGGYEQYF. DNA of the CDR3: TGTGCCAGCAGAACGGACAGGGGGGGCTACGAGCAGTACTTC.

In nucleotides, the CDR3 is TGCGCCAGCAGGAACCCGGCGCGGGGCTTGAGGGAGACCCAGTACTTC. Translated: CASRNPARGLRETQYF. The V gene is TRBV5-1, the J gene TRBJ2-5, with D tentatively TRBD2 (6 bases). CDR1 is SGHRS and CDR2 is YFSETQ in the germline V gene. Trimming stripped 5 bases from V and 5 bases from J, with 22 bases between. There are 16 residues in the CDR3. Together with reference TRBV5-1 and TRBJ2-5, the CDR3 gives the full variable domain: KAGVTQTPRYLIKTRGQQVTLSCSPISGHRSVSWYQQTPGQGLQFLFEYFSETQRNKGNFPGRFSGRQFSNSRSEMNVSTLELGDSALYLCASRNPARGLRETQYFGPGTRLLVL.

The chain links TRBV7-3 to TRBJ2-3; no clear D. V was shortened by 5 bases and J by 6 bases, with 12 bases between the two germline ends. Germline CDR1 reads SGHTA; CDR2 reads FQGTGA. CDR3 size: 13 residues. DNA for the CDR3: TGTGCCAGCAGCCCGAACCCCAGGGATACGCAGTATTTT. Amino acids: CASSPNPRDTQYF.

CDR3 amino acids: CASSQDGVGYTF. For the CDR3, the DNA is TGCGCCAGCAGCCAAGACGGGGTTGGCTACACCTTC. This sequence joins TRBV4-1 and TRBJ1-2; D unresolved. The CDR3 runs to 12 residues. Germline assignment: CDR1 MGHRA and CDR2 YSYEKL. Trimming shortened V by 0 bases and J by 7 bases, and 6 bases separated the two germline ends.

CDR3 sequence: CASSLAPGQGPNEQFF. CDR3 DNA: TGTGCCAGCAGCTTGGCCCCGGGACAGGGTCCCAATGAGCAGTTCTTC. V is TRBV5-4 and J is TRBJ2-1; 9 bases align to TRBD1. Germline V lookup: CDR1 SGHNT, CDR2 YYREEE (reference sequence). V lost 0 bases to trimming and J lost 6 bases; unmatched junction nucleotides: 7. The CDR3 has 16 amino acids. The full variable domain, in which reference TRBV5-4 and TRBJ2-1 provide the parts outside the CDR3, is ETGVTQSPTHLIKTRGQQVTLRCSSQSGHNTVSWYQQALGQGPQFIFQYYREEENGRGNFPPRFSGLQFPNYSSELNVNALELDDSALYLCASSLAPGQGPNEQFFGPGTRLTVL.

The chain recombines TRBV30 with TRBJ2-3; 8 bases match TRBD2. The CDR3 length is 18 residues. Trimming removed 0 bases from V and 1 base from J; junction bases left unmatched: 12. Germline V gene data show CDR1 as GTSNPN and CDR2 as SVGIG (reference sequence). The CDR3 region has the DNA TGTGCCTGGAGTGTACTGGCGGGGGGCCGCCCTGGCACAGATACGCAGTATTTT. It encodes CAWSVLAGGRPGTDTQYF.

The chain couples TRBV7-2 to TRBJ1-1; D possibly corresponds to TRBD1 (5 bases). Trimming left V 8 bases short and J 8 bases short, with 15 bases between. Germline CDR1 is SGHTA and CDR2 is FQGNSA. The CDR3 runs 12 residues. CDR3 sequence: CASRGRAREAFF. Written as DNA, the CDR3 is TGTGCCAGCCGAGGCAGGGCCCGAGAAGCTTTCTTT. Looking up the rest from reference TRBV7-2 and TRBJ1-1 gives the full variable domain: GAGVSQSPSNKVTEKGKDVELRCDPISGHTALYWYRQSLGQGLEFLIYFQGNSAPDKSGLPSDRFSAERTGGSVSTLTIQRTQQEDSAVYLCASRGRAREAFFGQGTRLTVV.

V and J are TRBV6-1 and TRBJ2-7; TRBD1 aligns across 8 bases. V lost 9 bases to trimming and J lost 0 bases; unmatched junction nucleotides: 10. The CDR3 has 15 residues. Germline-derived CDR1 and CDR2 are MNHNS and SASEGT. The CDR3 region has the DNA TGTGCCAGTCTATCCGGGACAGGAGTCTCCTACGAGCAGTACTTC. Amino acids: CASLSGTGVSYEQYF.

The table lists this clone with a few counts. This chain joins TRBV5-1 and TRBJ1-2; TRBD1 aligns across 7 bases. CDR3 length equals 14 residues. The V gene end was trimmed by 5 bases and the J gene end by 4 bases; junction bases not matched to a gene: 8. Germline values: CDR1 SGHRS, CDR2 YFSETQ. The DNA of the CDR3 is TGCGCCAGCAGTCTAAGACAGGGCGGCTATGGCTACACCTTC. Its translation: CASSLRQGGYGYTF. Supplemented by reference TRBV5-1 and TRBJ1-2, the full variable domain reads KAGVTQTPRYLIKTRGQQVTLSCSPISGHRSVSWYQQTPGQGLQFLFEYFSETQRNKGNFPGRFSGRQFSNSRSEMNVSTLELGDSALYLCASSLRQGGYGYTFGSGTRLTVV.

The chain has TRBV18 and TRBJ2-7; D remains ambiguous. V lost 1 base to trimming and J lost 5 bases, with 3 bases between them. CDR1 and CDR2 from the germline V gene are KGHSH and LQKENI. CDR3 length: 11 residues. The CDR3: CASSPQHEQYF. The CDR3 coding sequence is TGTGCCAGCTCACCACAGCACGAGCAGTACTTC.

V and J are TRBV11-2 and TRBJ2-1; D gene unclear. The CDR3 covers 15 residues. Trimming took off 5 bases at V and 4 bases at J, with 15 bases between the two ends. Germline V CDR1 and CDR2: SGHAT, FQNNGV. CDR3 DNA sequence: TGTGCCAGCAGCACCTTAACCCGCAGGTACAATGAGCAGTTCTTC. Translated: CASSTLTRRYNEQFF.

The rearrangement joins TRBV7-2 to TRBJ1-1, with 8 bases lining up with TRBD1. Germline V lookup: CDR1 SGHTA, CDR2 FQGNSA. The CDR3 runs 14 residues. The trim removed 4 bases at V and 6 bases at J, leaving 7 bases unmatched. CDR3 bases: TGTGCCAGCAGCTCCCGTCAGGGGGCCTCTGAAGCTTTCTTT. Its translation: CASSSRQGASEAFF.

CDR3 bases: TGTGCCAGCAGCTTATACCAGCGGGGGGCTACTAGCACAGATACGCAGTATTTT. It specifies CASSLYQRGATSTDTQYF. This chain connects TRBV7-3 to TRBJ2-3; 9 positions match TRBD2. CDR1 SGHTA and CDR2 FQGTGA come from the germline V gene. V trimming: 2 bases; J trimming: 0 bases; junction bases outside the gene matches: 9. This CDR3 contains 18 residues.